This TCR beta chain was identified in a study of T cell changes during pregnancy in multiple sclerosis. The repertoire was sequenced with immunoSEQ multiplex PCR; TCRdb's copy has only in-frame clones and lacks some. This table has tens of thousands of clones, roughly 89% appearing once. The TCR sequence derives from a female donor with multiple sclerosis, enrolled in a pregnancy study. Sequences were derived from CD4+ T cells from peripheral blood mononuclear cells, sampled in the second trimester of pregnancy.

CDR3 coding DNA: TGTGCTAGTGGTTTGTCGGGAGGACTCTACGAGCAGTACTTC. Residues: CASGLSGGLYEQYF. The chain couples TRBV12-5 to TRBJ2-7; 7 nucleotides match TRBD2. Germline loops: CDR1 LGHNT, CDR2 FRNRAP. The J segment lost 3 bases and the V segment lost 2 bases, leaving 4 bases of the junction unmatched. CDR3 length: 14 amino acids.